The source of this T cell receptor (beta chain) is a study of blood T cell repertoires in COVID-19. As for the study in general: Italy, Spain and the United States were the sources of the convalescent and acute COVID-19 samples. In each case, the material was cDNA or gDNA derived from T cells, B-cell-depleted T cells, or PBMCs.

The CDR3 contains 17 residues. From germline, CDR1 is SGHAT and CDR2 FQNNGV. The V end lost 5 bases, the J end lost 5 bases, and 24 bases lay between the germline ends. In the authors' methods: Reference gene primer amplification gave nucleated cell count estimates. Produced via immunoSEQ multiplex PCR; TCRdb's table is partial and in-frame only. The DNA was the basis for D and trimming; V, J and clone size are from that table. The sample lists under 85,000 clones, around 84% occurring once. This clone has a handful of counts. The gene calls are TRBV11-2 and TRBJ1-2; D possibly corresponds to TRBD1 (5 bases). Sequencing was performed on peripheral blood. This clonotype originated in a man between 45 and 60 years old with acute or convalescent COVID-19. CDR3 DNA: TGTGCCAGCAGCCCCTACGGGGGAGTGGGCAACCGTTATGGCTACACCTTC. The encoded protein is CASSPYGGVGNRYGYTF.